These 7 T cell receptor beta chains were sequenced from one sample in a study of blood T cell repertoires in COVID-19. Only in-frame clones appear in the TCRdb table, and some are missing; sequencing was by immunoSEQ multiplex PCR. Found here are about 240,000 clones, approximately 78% of them singletons; the top ten hold roughly an eighth. Input material: peripheral blood. These receptors were collected from a woman aged 55-69 years with active or convalescent COVID-19.

The rearrangement links TRBV6-6 to TRBJ1-1; D is ambiguous. The CDR3 covers 12 residues. The V gene lost 6 bases and the J gene lost 5 bases, with 10 bases spanning the gap. Germline CDR1 and CDR2: MNHNY and SVGAGI (reference sequence). In DNA form, the CDR3 reads TGTGCCAGCAGGAAAGGAGGGACTGAAGCTTTCTTT. It yields the protein CASRKGGTEAFF.

The CDR3 is CASSLGGSRATDTQYF. The CDR3 DNA is TGTGCCAGCAGTCTCGGGGGGAGCCGGGCAACAGATACGCAGTATTTT. The genes are TRBV7-3 and TRBJ2-3; 7 bases align to TRBD2. The CDR3 extends over 16 amino acids. V lost 6 bases, J lost 3 bases, and 12 bases stayed unmatched. Looked up from germline, CDR1 is SGHTA and CDR2 is FQGTGA.

The rearrangement uses TRBV29-1 and TRBJ1-1; no reliable D call. Germline V gene sequence: CDR1 SQVTM, CDR2 ANQGSEA. The CDR3 has 13 residues. V was shortened by 4 bases and J by 1 base, with 10 bases between the two germline ends. The CDR3 protein is CSVVTLQNTEAFF. In nucleotides, the CDR3 is TGCAGCGTTGTGACATTACAGAACACTGAAGCTTTCTTT.

The chain joins TRBV6-2 or TRBV6-3 to TRBJ1-6, with TRBD1 matching over 9 bases. V shed 0 bases, J shed 7 bases, and the junction held 10 bases outside the gene matches. The CDR3 length is 18 residues. Germline V lookup: CDR1 MNHEY, CDR2 SVGEGT. The CDR3 DNA reads as TGTGCCAGCAGTTACTCGCGTCCCGGGACAGGGCAAAATTCACCCCTCCACTTT. This translates into CASSYSRPGTGQNSPLHF.

The chain employs TRBV10-3 and TRBJ2-3; the D gene is possibly TRBD1 (6 bases). The V end lost 0 bases, the J end lost 0 bases, and 13 bases lay between the germline ends. Germline values: CDR1 ENHRY, CDR2 SYGVKD. The CDR3 is made up of 17 amino acids. CDR3 region: CAISESLGGLSTDTQYF. As DNA, the CDR3 is TGTGCCATCAGTGAGTCGTTAGGGGGATTGAGCACAGATACGCAGTATTTT.

This clone has just a few counts. The V call is TRBV30, the J call TRBJ1-3; 11 bases are shared with TRBD1. The CDR3 consists of 16 residues. V gave up 3 bases and J gave up 2 bases; unmatched junction bases: 6. The germline V gene encodes CDR1 GTSNPN and CDR2 SVGIG (reference sequence). CDR3 in DNA: TGTGCCTGGAGCAACCGGGACAGGGGGACTGGAAACACCATATATTTT. This codes for CAWSNRDRGTGNTIYF. Complete variable domain (other parts from reference TRBV30 and TRBJ1-3): SQTIHQWPATLVQPVGSPLSLECTVEGTSNPNLYWYRQAAGRGLQLLFYSVGIGQISSEVPQNLSASRPQDRQFILSSKKLLLSDSGFYLCAWSNRDRGTGNTIYFGEGSWLTVV.

CDR3 sequence: CASSVASGGSSYNEQFF. DNA of the CDR3: TGTGCCAGCAGCGTAGCAAGCGGGGGTAGCTCCTACAATGAGCAGTTCTTC. The chain couples TRBV9 to TRBJ2-1; 8 positions agree with TRBD2. There are 17 residues in the CDR3. V trimming: 0 bases; J trimming: 0 bases; junction bases outside the gene matches: 5. The germline gives CDR1 SGDLS, CDR2 YYNGEE.